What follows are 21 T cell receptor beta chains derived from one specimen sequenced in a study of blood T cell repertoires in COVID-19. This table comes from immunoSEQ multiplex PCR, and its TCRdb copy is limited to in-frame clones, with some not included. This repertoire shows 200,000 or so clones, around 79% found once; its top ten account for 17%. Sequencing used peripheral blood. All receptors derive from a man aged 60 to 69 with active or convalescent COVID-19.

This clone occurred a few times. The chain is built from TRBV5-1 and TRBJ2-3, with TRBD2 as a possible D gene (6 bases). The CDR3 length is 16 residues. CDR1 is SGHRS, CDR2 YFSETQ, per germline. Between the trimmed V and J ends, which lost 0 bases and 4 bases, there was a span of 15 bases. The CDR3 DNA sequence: TGCGCCAGCAGCTTGGGACTAGAAGTGAGAGCAGATACGCAGTATTTT. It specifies CASSLGLEVRADTQYF.

The CDR3 here is CASSIPGSTGSNEQFF. CDR3 in DNA: TGTGCCAGTAGTATCCCCGGGAGTACAGGTAGCAATGAGCAGTTCTTC. The chain combines TRBV19 with TRBJ2-1; TRBD2 is a possible D gene (6 bases). Trimming pared 3 bases from V and 6 bases from J, leaving 18 bases between. The CDR3 covers 16 residues. Germline V gene sequence: CDR1 LNHDA, CDR2 SQIVND (reference sequence).

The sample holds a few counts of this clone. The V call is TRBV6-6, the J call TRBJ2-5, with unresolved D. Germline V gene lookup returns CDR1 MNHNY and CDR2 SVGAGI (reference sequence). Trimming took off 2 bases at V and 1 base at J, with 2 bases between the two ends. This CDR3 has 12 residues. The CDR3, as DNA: TGTGCCAGCAGTTACCTCCAAGAGACCCAGTACTTC. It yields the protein CASSYLQETQYF.

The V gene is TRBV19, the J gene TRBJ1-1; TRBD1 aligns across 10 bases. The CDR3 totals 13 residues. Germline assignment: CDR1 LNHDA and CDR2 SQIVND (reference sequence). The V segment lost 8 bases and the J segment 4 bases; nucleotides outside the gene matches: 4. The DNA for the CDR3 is TGTGCCAGTTGGGACAGGGGAGGCACTGAAGCTTTCTTT. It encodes CASWDRGGTEAFF.

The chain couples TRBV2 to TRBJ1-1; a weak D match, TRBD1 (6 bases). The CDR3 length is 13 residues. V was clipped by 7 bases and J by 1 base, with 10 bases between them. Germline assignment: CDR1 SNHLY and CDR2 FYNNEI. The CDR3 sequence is CASTEGGNTEAFF. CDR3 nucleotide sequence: TGTGCCAGCACCGAAGGGGGGAACACTGAAGCTTTCTTT. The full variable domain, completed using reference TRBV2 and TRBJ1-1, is EPEVTQTPSHQVTQMGQEVILRCVPISNHLYFYWYRQILGQKVEFLVSFYNNEISEKSEIFDDQFSVERPDGSNFTLKIRSTKLEDSAMYFCASTEGGNTEAFFGQGTRLTVV.

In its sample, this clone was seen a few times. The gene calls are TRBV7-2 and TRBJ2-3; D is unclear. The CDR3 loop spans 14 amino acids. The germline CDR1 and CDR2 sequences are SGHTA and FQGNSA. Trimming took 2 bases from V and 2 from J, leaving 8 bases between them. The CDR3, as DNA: TGTGCCAGCAGCTTATGGCGGTTCACAGATACGCAGTATTTT. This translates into CASSLWRFTDTQYF.

Written as DNA, the CDR3 is TGTGCCAGCAGCCAAGTACTAGCGGGAGGCCCGGTTACGCAGTATTTT. Translating gives CASSQVLAGGPVTQYF. The chain has TRBV3-1 (or the pseudogene TRBV3-2) and TRBJ2-3; 12 bases align to TRBD2. The CDR3 extends over 16 amino acids. V dropped 1 base and J dropped 8; count of bases not matched to a gene: 7. The germline V gene has CDR1 LGHDT and CDR2 YNNKEL (reference sequence).

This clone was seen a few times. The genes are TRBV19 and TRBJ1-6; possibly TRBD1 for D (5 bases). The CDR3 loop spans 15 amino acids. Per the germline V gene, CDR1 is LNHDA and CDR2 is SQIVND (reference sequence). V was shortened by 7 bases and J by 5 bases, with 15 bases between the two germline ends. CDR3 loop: CASNDGGTNNSPLHF. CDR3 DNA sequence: TGTGCCAGTAACGATGGGGGGACTAATAATTCACCCCTCCACTTT.

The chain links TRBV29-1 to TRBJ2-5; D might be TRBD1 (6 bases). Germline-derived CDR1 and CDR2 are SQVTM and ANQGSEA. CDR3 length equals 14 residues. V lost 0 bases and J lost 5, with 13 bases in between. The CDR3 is CSVEEGHKDETQYF. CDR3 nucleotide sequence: TGCAGCGTTGAAGAGGGACACAAGGACGAGACCCAGTACTTC.

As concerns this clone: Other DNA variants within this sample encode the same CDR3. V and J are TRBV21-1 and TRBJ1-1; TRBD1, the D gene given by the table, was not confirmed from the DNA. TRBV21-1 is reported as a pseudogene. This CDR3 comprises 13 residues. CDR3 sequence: CASTYRVNTEAFF. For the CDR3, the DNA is TGTGCCAGCACCTACAGGGTAAACACTGAAGCTTTCTTT.

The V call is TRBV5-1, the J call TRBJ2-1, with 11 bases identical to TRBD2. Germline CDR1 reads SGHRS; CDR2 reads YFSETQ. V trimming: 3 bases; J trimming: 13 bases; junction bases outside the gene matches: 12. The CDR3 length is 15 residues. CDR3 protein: CASSSGLAGGPFQFF. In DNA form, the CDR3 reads TGCGCCAGCAGCTCCGGACTAGCGGGCGGCCCCTTCCAGTTCTTC.

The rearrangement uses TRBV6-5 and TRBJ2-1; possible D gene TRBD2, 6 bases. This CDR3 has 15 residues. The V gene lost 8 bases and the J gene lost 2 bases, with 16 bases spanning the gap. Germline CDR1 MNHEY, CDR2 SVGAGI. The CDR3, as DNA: TGTGCCAGCGCCCGGGCGGGACCAACCTACAATGAGCAGTTCTTC. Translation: CASARAGPTYNEQFF.

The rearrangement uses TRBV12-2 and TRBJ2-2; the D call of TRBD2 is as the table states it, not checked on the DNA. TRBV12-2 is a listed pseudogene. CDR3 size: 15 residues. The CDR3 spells CASRRRRGDTGELFF. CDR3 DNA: TGTGCAAGTCGCAGACGGCGGGGAGACACCGGGGAGCTGTTTTTT.

The chain's CDR3 is CASRRTRETTEAFF. DNA of the CDR3: TGTGCCAGTAGACGGACGAGGGAAACCACTGAAGCTTTCTTT. This chain links TRBV19 with TRBJ1-1; D not resolved. This CDR3 is 14 amino acids long. Trimming took 6 bases from V and 4 from J, leaving 15 bases between them. CDR1 is LNHDA, CDR2 SQIVND, per germline (reference sequence).

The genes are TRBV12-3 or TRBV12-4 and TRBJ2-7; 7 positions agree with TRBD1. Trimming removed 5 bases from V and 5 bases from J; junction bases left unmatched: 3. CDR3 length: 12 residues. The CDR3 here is CASSPGTDEQYF. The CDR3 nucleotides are TGTGCCAGCAGTCCCGGGACAGACGAGCAGTACTTC.

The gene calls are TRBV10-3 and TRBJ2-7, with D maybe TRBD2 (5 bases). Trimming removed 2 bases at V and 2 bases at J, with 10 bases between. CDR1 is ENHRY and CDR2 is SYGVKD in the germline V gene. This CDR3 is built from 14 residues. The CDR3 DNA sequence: TGTGCCATCAGTGAGGAGGGTAGCACCTACGAGCAGTACTTC. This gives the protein CAISEEGSTYEQYF.

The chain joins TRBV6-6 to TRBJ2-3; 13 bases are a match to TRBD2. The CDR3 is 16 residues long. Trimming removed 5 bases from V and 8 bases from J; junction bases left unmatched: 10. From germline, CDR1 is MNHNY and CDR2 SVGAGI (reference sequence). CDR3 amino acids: CASSPGLAGESVTQYF. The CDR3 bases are TGTGCCAGCAGTCCCGGACTAGCGGGAGAATCGGTTACGCAGTATTTT.

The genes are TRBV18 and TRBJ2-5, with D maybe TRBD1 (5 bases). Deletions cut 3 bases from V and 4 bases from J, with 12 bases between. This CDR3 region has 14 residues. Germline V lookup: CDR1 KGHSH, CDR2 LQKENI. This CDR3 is CASSPNRQIETQYF. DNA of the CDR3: TGTGCCAGCTCACCCAACCGACAGATAGAGACCCAGTACTTC.

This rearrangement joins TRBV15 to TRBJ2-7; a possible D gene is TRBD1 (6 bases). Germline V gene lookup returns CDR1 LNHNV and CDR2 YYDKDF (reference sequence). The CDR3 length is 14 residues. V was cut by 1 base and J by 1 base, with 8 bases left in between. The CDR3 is CATSRADRSYEQYF. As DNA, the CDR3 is TGTGCCACCAGCAGAGCGGACAGATCCTACGAGCAGTACTTC.

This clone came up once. The CDR3 sequence is CASNTGYTGELFF. The CDR3 bases are TGTGCCAGCAATACAGGCTACACCGGGGAGCTGTTTTTT. The chain combines TRBV2 with TRBJ2-2, with D tentatively TRBD1 (5 bases). This CDR3 spans 13 amino acids. The germline V gene has CDR1 SNHLY and CDR2 FYNNEI. Trimming stripped 7 bases from V and 3 bases from J, with 9 bases between.

The CDR3 DNA reads as TGTGCCAGTAGTCCAAACTCTGGAAACACCATATATTTT. Amino acids: CASSPNSGNTIYF. The rearrangement links TRBV19 to TRBJ1-3; D gene ambiguous. Germline CDR1 LNHDA, CDR2 SQIVND (reference sequence). Trimming removed 5 bases from V and 0 bases from J, with 5 bases in between. The CDR3 is made up of 13 amino acids. Full variable domain (outside the CDR3, taken from reference TRBV19 and TRBJ1-3): DGGITQSPKYLFRKEGQNVTLSCEQNLNHDAMYWYRQDPGQGLRLIYYSQIVNDFQKGDIAEGYSVSREKKESFPLTVTSAQKNPTAFYLCASSPNSGNTIYFGEGSWLTVV.